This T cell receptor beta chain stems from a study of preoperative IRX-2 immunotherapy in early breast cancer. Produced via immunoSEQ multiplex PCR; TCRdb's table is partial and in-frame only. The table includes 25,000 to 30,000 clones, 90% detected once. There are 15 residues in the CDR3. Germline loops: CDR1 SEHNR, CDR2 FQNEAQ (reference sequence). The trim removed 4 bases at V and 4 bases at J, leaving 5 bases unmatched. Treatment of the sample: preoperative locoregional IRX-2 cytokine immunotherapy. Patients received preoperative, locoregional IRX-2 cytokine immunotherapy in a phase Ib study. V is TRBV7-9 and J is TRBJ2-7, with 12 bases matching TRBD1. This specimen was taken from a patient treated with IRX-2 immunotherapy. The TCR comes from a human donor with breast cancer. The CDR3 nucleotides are TGTGCCAGCAGCTGGGGACAGGGGGCTTTTTACGAGCAGTACTTC. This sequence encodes CASSWGQGAFYEQYF.